Listed here are 27 T cell receptor beta chains from one sample, sequenced in a study of T cell repertoires in cytomegalovirus infection. Each CDR3 protein gets one entry after TCRdb re-called the reads with MiXCR. This table holds some 700,000 distinct CDR3 sequences, roughly 30% found once. Their recognized antigens are unknown. Sequencing was performed on cultured PBMCs, taken from culture after CMV antigen stimulation. All receptors come from a human donor in good health (CMV status not recorded). Some clones in this sample may be carry-over from other donors' samples.

V gene TRBV20-1 combines with J gene TRBJ2-7; the match to TRBD2 covers 9 bases. Germline CDR1 reads DFQATT; CDR2 reads SNEGSKA (reference sequence). The junction had 8 bases not matched to a gene; V was cut back by 0 bases and J by 5 bases. The CDR3 is 15 residues long. The CDR3 is CSARDEISGSHEQYF. CDR3 DNA: TGCAGTGCTAGAGACGAAATTAGCGGGAGTCACGAGCAGTACTTC.

This chain connects TRBV7-8 to TRBJ2-1, with 7 nucleotides matching TRBD1. The CDR3 length is 15 residues. Germline V gene data show CDR1 as SGHVS and CDR2 as FQNEAQ. Unmatched junction bases numbered 13, after V lost 11 bases and J lost 3 bases. CDR3 sequence: CASAPGTEIYNEQFF. As DNA, the CDR3 is TGTGCCTCCGCCCCCGGGACAGAGATCTACAATGAGCAGTTCTTC.

This clonotype was detected many times. The chain combines TRBV7-2 with TRBJ1-1; unclear D gene. This CDR3 spans 13 amino acids. CDR1 is SGHTA, CDR2 FQGNSA, per germline. V shed 4 bases and J shed 3 bases, with 9 bases lying between them. CDR3 DNA: TGTGCCAGCAGCTCCCTCATGGACACTGAAGCTTTCTTT. Translating gives CASSSLMDTEAFF.

The gene calls are TRBV20-1 and TRBJ1-2, with no clear D. The V gene lost 2 bases and the J gene lost 3 bases, with 7 bases spanning the gap. Germline values: CDR1 DFQATT, CDR2 SNEGSKA (reference sequence). The CDR3 spans 12 residues. The CDR3: CSARPGDYGYTF. For the CDR3, the DNA is TGCAGTGCTAGACCGGGAGACTATGGCTACACCTTC.

This rearrangement joins TRBV19 to TRBJ2-2; 8 bases are shared with TRBD1. Trimming cost V 6 bases and J 4 bases; bases outside gene matches: 4. The CDR3 is 14 residues long. The germline V gene has CDR1 LNHDA and CDR2 SQIVND (reference sequence). CDR3 protein: CASSLTGATGELFF. The CDR3 DNA reads as TGTGCCAGTAGCTTGACAGGGGCCACCGGGGAGCTGTTTTTT.

This chain uses TRBV7-6 with TRBJ2-2; TRBD2 aligns across 11 bases. Trimming removed 6 bases from V and 5 bases from J; junction bases left unmatched: 5. Germline-derived CDR1 and CDR2 are SGHVS and FNYEAQ. This CDR3 has 15 residues. In nucleotides, the CDR3 is TGTGCCAGCAGAGCGGGACTAGCGGAAACCGGGGAGCTGTTTTTT. This codes for CASRAGLAETGELFF.

This chain connects TRBV15 to TRBJ1-4; 7 nucleotides align to TRBD1. From germline, CDR1 is LNHNV and CDR2 YYDKDF (reference sequence). Trimming at V came to 0 bases and at J to 7 bases, leaving 8 bases not matched to a gene. This CDR3 is 16 amino acids long. This CDR3 reads CATSRDLGGFGEKLFF. The CDR3 DNA is TGTGCCACCAGCAGAGATCTAGGGGGCTTTGGTGAAAAACTGTTTTTT.

The J gene is TRBJ2-3, the V gene TRBV12-3 or TRBV12-4; TRBD2 matches at 10 bases. The CDR3 covers 17 residues. V shed 3 bases and J 3 bases; nucleotides not matched to a gene: 9. The CDR3 here is CASSFLAGVGRTDTQYF. The CDR3 region has the DNA TGTGCCAGCAGTTTTCTAGCGGGAGTGGGGCGGACAGATACGCAGTATTTT.

This clonotype was observed a handful of times. The chain recombines TRBV20-1 with TRBJ2-7; D ambiguous. The CDR3 spans 13 residues. In germline, CDR1 is DFQATT, CDR2 SNEGSKA (reference sequence). Trimming stripped 6 bases from V and 2 bases from J, with 14 bases between. The CDR3, as DNA: TGCAGTGCCGTCGGTGACACAACCTACGAGCAGTACTTC. Translating it yields CSAVGDTTYEQYF.

J is TRBJ1-2 and V is TRBV10-3, with D possibly TRBD1 on 6 matching bases. The germline gives CDR1 ENHRY, CDR2 SYGVKD. V shed 8 bases and J shed 2 bases, with 12 bases lying between them. This CDR3 has 13 residues. The CDR3 nucleotides read TGTGCCATCGCGGAAGACAGGAACTATGGCTACACCTTC. Its translation: CAIAEDRNYGYTF.

CDR3 bases: TGTGCCGCGCAAAAGGGACAGGGGAGCTACACCTTC. Translating it yields CAAQKGQGSYTF. The rearrangement joins TRBV24-1 to TRBJ1-2; 10 nucleotides align to TRBD1. The CDR3 extends over 12 amino acids. Germline V lookup: CDR1 KGHDR, CDR2 SFDVKD. Germline trimming cut 12 bases from V and 9 bases from J; bases unmatched to any gene: 9.

In this sample, this clonotype turned up once. V gene TRBV20-1 combines with J gene TRBJ2-3, with 8 bases lining up with TRBD2. With V trimmed by 6 bases and J by 3 bases, 8 bases remained unmatched. Germline CDR1 is DFQATT and CDR2 is SNEGSKA (reference sequence). The CDR3 is made up of 14 amino acids. The CDR3 loop is CSATGLGGTDTQYF. CDR3 DNA sequence: TGCAGTGCAACGGGACTAGGAGGGACAGATACGCAGTATTTT.

This clonotype was counted ten times or more. The DNA for the CDR3 is TGTGCCAGCAGCTCCCGGGTGAGCTCTGGAAACACCATATATTTT. It specifies CASSSRVSSGNTIYF. This chain links TRBV7-2 with TRBJ1-3, with unresolved D. The CDR3 contains 15 residues. V was pared by 4 bases and J by 0 bases, with 10 bases between. From germline, CDR1 is SGHTA and CDR2 FQGNSA.

The chain joins TRBV6-1 to TRBJ2-6, with a tentative D call TRBD1 (6 bases). CDR3 size: 15 residues. Germline values: CDR1 MNHNS, CDR2 SASEGT. Trimming shortened V by 6 bases and J by 4 bases, and 13 bases separated the two germline ends. Written as DNA, the CDR3 is TGTGCCAGCAGGAACAGGGTGGAAGGGGCCAACGTCCTGACTTTC. It codes for CASRNRVEGANVLTF.

J is TRBJ2-3 and V is TRBV20-1; TRBD2 might be the D (6 bases). This CDR3 spans 12 amino acids. V was pared by 6 bases and J by 0 bases, with 7 bases between. Germline loops: CDR1 DFQATT, CDR2 SNEGSKA (reference sequence). CDR3 in DNA: TGCAGTGCAGGGACTAGCACAGATACGCAGTATTTT. It codes for CSAGTSTDTQYF.

This clonotype was seen ten or more times. The rearrangement links TRBV7-8 to TRBJ2-4; D is possibly TRBD2 (5 bases). Trimming pared 5 bases from V and 0 bases from J, leaving 14 bases between. Germline V gene sequence: CDR1 SGHVS, CDR2 FQNEAQ. The CDR3 loop spans 16 amino acids. The CDR3 here is CASSQRRMLAKNIQYF. CDR3 DNA: TGTGCCAGCAGCCAAAGGAGGATGCTAGCCAAAAACATTCAGTACTTC. Together with reference TRBV7-8 and TRBJ2-4, the CDR3 gives the full variable domain: GAGVSQSPRYKVAKRGQDVALRCDPISGHVSLFWYQQALGQGPEFLTYFQNEAQLDKSGLPSDRFFAERPEGSVSTLKIQRTQQEDSAVYLCASSQRRMLAKNIQYFGAGTRLSVL.

This chain joins TRBV7-2 and TRBJ1-6; unclear D gene. With 4 bases removed from V and 10 bases from J, the gap between germline ends came to 8 bases. The CDR3 covers 12 residues. Per germline, CDR1 SGHTA and CDR2 FQGNSA. The CDR3 here is CASSSRQSPLHF. Here the CDR3 DNA reads TGTGCCAGCAGCTCGCGGCAATCACCCCTCCACTTT.

The J gene is TRBJ2-3, the V gene TRBV5-4; 8 bases map to TRBD1. V shed 4 bases and J 0 bases; nucleotides not matched to a gene: 4. The V gene's germline CDR1 is SGHNT and CDR2 YYREEE (reference sequence). The CDR3 contains 15 residues. CDR3 sequence (DNA): TGTGCCAGCAGCGACTGGGACAGGAGCACAGATACGCAGTATTTT. This codes for CASSDWDRSTDTQYF. Full variable domain (missing parts from reference TRBV5-4 and TRBJ2-3): ETGVTQSPTHLIKTRGQQVTLRCSSQSGHNTVSWYQQALGQGPQFIFQYYREEENGRGNFPPRFSGLQFPNYSSELNVNALELDDSALYLCASSDWDRSTDTQYFGPGTRLTVL.

This clonotype was seen a handful of times. The chain has TRBV7-8 and TRBJ1-1; the D gene is possibly TRBD1 (5 bases). V gave up 0 bases and J gave up 10 bases, with 15 bases separating them. The CDR3 covers 14 residues. Germline CDR1 reads SGHVS; CDR2 reads FQNEAQ. This CDR3 is CASSLAGGGVSAFF. The CDR3 DNA reads TGTGCCAGCAGCTTAGCGGGGGGAGGGGTGTCAGCTTTCTTT.

CDR3 amino acids: CASSKTSGTQGSNEQFF. DNA for the CDR3: TGTGCCAGTAGTAAAACTAGCGGGACCCAGGGGAGTAATGAGCAGTTCTTC. The V gene is TRBV19, the J gene TRBJ2-1, with 10 nucleotides matching TRBD2. CDR3 length: 17 residues. Looked up from germline, CDR1 is LNHDA and CDR2 is SQIVND (reference sequence). The ends lost 4 bases at V and 7 bases at J; junction bases unmatched: 13.

This sequence joins TRBV12-3 or TRBV12-4 and TRBJ2-7; 7 bases are a match to TRBD2. After removal of 8 bases from V and 11 bases from J, the junction contained 6 bases not matched to a gene. CDR3 length: 10 residues. CDR3 sequence: CASPRAGEYF. CDR3 sequence (DNA): TGTGCCAGCCCGAGGGCGGGGGAGTACTTC.

This chain uses TRBV5-1 with TRBJ1-1; D not resolved. In germline, CDR1 is SGHRS, CDR2 YFSETQ. Trimming shortened V by 0 bases and J by 0 bases, and 6 bases separated the two germline ends. CDR3 size: 14 residues. CDR3 sequence reads: CASSLDIMNTEAFF. CDR3 coding DNA: TGCGCCAGCAGCTTGGACATAATGAACACTGAAGCTTTCTTT.

The chain joins TRBV20-1 to TRBJ2-1, with TRBD2 matching over 8 bases. V trimming: 3 bases; J trimming: 7 bases; junction bases outside the gene matches: 2. CDR1 is DFQATT and CDR2 is SNEGSKA in the germline V gene (reference sequence). This CDR3 has 12 residues. The CDR3 nucleotides read TGCAGTGCTAGCGGGGGGGTTAATGAGCAGTTCTTC. This translates into CSASGGVNEQFF.

This clonotype was picked up a small number of times. V usage is TRBV11-2 and J usage is TRBJ2-3; TRBD2 aligns across 11 bases. V lost 1 base to trimming and J lost 0 bases; unmatched junction nucleotides: 3. The CDR3 runs 17 residues. Germline lookup yields CDR1 SGHAT and CDR2 FQNNGV. The CDR3 protein is CASSLVASGRSTDTQYF. The CDR3 bases are TGTGCCAGCAGCTTAGTAGCTAGCGGGAGGAGCACAGATACGCAGTATTTT.

A few counts support this clonotype. The chain employs TRBV7-2 and TRBJ2-3, with TRBD2 identical over 7 bases. Trimming removed 7 bases from V and 3 bases from J; junction bases left unmatched: 10. Germline V gene sequence: CDR1 SGHTA, CDR2 FQGNSA. The CDR3 sequence is 15 residues long. CDR3 residues: CASKPAGVRTDTQYF. DNA of the CDR3: TGTGCCAGCAAACCCGCGGGGGTCAGGACAGATACGCAGTATTTT.

This clonotype appeared a few times. This chain links TRBV27 with TRBJ1-5; D remains ambiguous. The germline V and J ends were trimmed by 3 bases and 3 bases, with 6 bases remaining between them. The CDR3 consists of 13 residues. Germline CDR1 MNHEY, CDR2 SMNVEV (reference sequence). DNA of the CDR3: TGTGCCAGCAGTTTCGGCTTCAATCAGCCCCAGCATTTT. Protein product: CASSFGFNQPQHF.

The chain carries TRBV6-5 and TRBJ2-3, with 8 positions matching TRBD2. This CDR3 is built from 15 residues. The germline gives CDR1 MNHEY, CDR2 SVGAGI. After removal of 4 bases from V and 2 bases from J, the junction contained 5 bases not matched to a gene. This chain's CDR3 is CASSFAGGITDTQYF. The CDR3 DNA is TGTGCCAGCAGTTTCGCGGGAGGAATCACAGATACGCAGTATTTT.